The T cell receptor (beta chain) described here comes from a study of blood T cell repertoires in COVID-19 (dated by TCRdb to about 2020). In terms of the full investigation: Samples covering the acute and convalescent phases of COVID-19 were provided by collaborators in the United States, Italy and Spain. The material from the prospective study consisted of cDNA or gDNA derived from T cells, B-cell-depleted T cells, or PBMCs. Subjects who had been exposed to COVID-19, were actively infected with it, or had recovered from it provided the deeply sampled blood TCRbeta repertoires that made up the dataset. A freely available public database, intended as a resource for researchers studying the immune response to SARS-CoV-2, is where the repertoires were released. The samples were drawn from the first 160 participants of the ongoing ImmuneRACE study and from 1,254 subjects provided by 6 global collaborators. A de-identified subject ID, COVID-19 status, age in years and sex were almost always included in the sample metadata. Where available, HLA class I and class II types were obtained from metadata supplied by the sample provider rather than from assay-based typing. Summary of the overall study and its limitations: The amount of clinical and demographic metadata varied by source and participant and was provided uncurated.

Remarks on this clone: Its antigen is unknown. It has no much larger one-base neighbor in the sample; base qualities were not kept.

TCRbeta CDR3 regions were amplified from genomic DNA using the immunoSEQ Assay, a bias-controlled multiplex PCR. The study's processing was this. Nucleated cell counts per sample were estimated from amplification of reference gene primers within the assay. To quantify the absolute abundance of each unique TCRbeta CDR3 rearrangement, sequence reads were collapsed and filtered. For each sample, productive Simpson clonality was calculated by taking the square root of Simpson's diversity index across productive rearrangements. TCRdb's version of the immuneACCESS table is confined to in-frame rearrangements and falls short of the full clone set. An unresolved V gene accounts for under half of the shortfall where checked; the remainder is of unknown origin. For V, J and clone size, that table is used; D and trimming come from the DNA. The sample contains roughly 190,000 clones, about 80% of them found a single time. Roughly 7.1% of the sample is taken by the ten largest.

One collaborating source in Seattle enrolled patients during active infection and followed them longitudinally through the course of disease. Each collaborating institution followed its own protocols to collect whole blood in K2EDTA tubes. For TCRbeta analysis, collaborators shipped samples as frozen whole blood, isolated PBMCs, or DNA extracted from either of those sample types. The junction shows trimming of 3 bases on V and 2 bases on J, and the gene matches do not reach 4 bases of it. The CDR3 covers 16 residues, taking in both the cysteine and the phenylalanine. The sequence is cut down to CDR3 DNA, 48 bases in frame from base 1. For CDR1 and CDR2, the germline V gene (reference sequence) lists LGHDT and YNNKEL.

This chain is built from TRBV3-1 (or the pseudogene TRBV3-2) and TRBJ2-2, with TRBD1 matching 9 junction bases. The clonotype was recovered from a woman in her sixties or seventies with COVID-19, enrolled during active disease. Sequences were obtained from peripheral blood. The CDR3 corresponds to CASSQWGQGNTGELFF. The sequenced DNA is TGTGCCAGCAGCCAGTGGGGACAGGGAAACACCGGGGAGCTGTTTTTT.